What follows describes a single TCR beta chain. Antigen specificity is unknown. The CDR3 totals 16 residues. Germline values: CDR1 SGHNT, CDR2 YYREEE (reference sequence). V lost 1 base and J lost 7, with 18 bases in between. These data originate in a study of monozygotic twins with cystic fibrosis. Whole-study results and caveats: Median Simpson clonality of about 0.01 suggested naive T cells predominated. Unrelated CF individuals shared fewer identical clonotypes than monozygotic CF twins. In 13 of 16 pairs, V gene usage was closest to the co-twin's.

This table comes from immunoSEQ multiplex PCR, and its TCRdb copy is limited to in-frame clones, with some not included. Found here are 11,000 to 15,000 clones, 95% to 99% of them singletons; the top ten hold 0.41%. This chain connects TRBV5-4 to TRBJ2-1; D might be TRBD2 (6 bases). The clonotype originates from a girl aged 2-15 years with cystic fibrosis. The sample taken for sequencing was blood. Written as DNA, the CDR3 is TGTGCCAGCAGCTTGAGCTTCCGGGGGAGAATGAATGAGCAGTTCTTC. It yields the protein CASSLSFRGRMNEQFF.